This is a list of T cell receptor beta chains from one sample in a study of T cell responses to AZD1222 COVID-19 vaccine. Repertoires were generated with immunoSEQ multiplex PCR, while TCRdb's copy carries only in-frame clones and drops some. The sample shows some 140,000 clones, around 92% of them seen only once. Sequencing used peripheral blood, obtained on day 0 of AZD1222 vaccination. The receptors derive from an adult in good health. The CDR3 runs from the conserved cysteine through the conserved F or W. Each record gives: clone size, J gene, V gene, D gene, CDR3 protein, CDR3 DNA. The D gene is left open where the match is weak. The size field is filled for only some rows; it gives once, few, many or a size class.

clone_size: NA; j_call: TRBJ2-2; v_call: TRBV7-2; d_call: NA; cdr3_aa: CASSLARENTGELFF; cdr3_nt: TGTGCCAGCAGCTTAGCGCGGGAGAACACCGGGGAGCTGTTTTTT
clone_size: NA; j_call: TRBJ2-1; v_call: TRBV10-2; d_call: TRBD2; cdr3_aa: CASSEQAGGVAEQFF; cdr3_nt: TGCGCCAGCAGTGAACAAGCGGGGGGGGTCGCTGAGCAGTTCTTC
clone_size: NA; j_call: TRBJ1-1; v_call: TRBV7-6; d_call: NA; cdr3_aa: CASSLGARGNTEAFF; cdr3_nt: TGTGCCAGCAGCTTAGGGGCCCGAGGGAACACTGAAGCTTTCTTT
clone_size: NA; j_call: TRBJ1-6; v_call: TRBV4-1; d_call: TRBD1; cdr3_aa: CASSQGPGTGGNSPLHF; cdr3_nt: TGCGCCAGCAGCCAAGGCCCAGGGACAGGGGGTAATTCACCCCTCCACTTT
clone_size: NA; j_call: TRBJ1-1; v_call: TRBV3-1/TRBV3-2; d_call: NA; cdr3_aa: CASSQEEWRGGTEAFF; cdr3_nt: TGTGCCAGCAGCCAAGAGGAATGGCGGGGAGGGACTGAAGCTTTCTTT
clone_size: NA; j_call: TRBJ1-1; v_call: TRBV11-2; d_call: TRBD1; cdr3_aa: CASSARTGGATEAFF; cdr3_nt: TGTGCCAGCAGCGCCCGGACAGGGGGCGCCACTGAAGCTTTCTTT
clone_size: NA; j_call: TRBJ1-1; v_call: TRBV4-1; d_call: NA; cdr3_aa: CASSQEIPHTKGTPVDAFF; cdr3_nt: TGCGCCAGCAGCCAAGAGATCCCCCACACGAAGGGGACCCCCGTGGATGCTTTCTTT
clone_size: NA; j_call: TRBJ2-7; v_call: TRBV5-5; d_call: NA; cdr3_aa: CASSLVSVSYEQYF; cdr3_nt: TGTGCCAGCAGCTTGGTCTCCGTCTCCTACGAGCAGTACTTC
clone_size: NA; j_call: TRBJ2-6; v_call: TRBV6-6; d_call: NA; cdr3_aa: CASSYGDSGANVLTF; cdr3_nt: TGTGCCAGCAGTTACGGGGACTCTGGGGCCAACGTCCTGACTTTC
clone_size: NA; j_call: TRBJ1-1; v_call: TRBV4-3; d_call: NA; cdr3_aa: CASSQEWRDTEAFF; cdr3_nt: TGCGCCAGCAGCCAAGAATGGCGGGACACTGAAGCTTTCTTT
clone_size: NA; j_call: TRBJ2-3; v_call: TRBV27; d_call: TRBD1; cdr3_aa: CASSPYRGPSDTQYF; cdr3_nt: TGTGCCAGCAGTCCGTACAGGGGGCCGTCAGATACGCAGTATTTT
clone_size: once; j_call: TRBJ1-1; v_call: TRBV19; d_call: TRBD1; cdr3_aa: CASSNRDRVVAFF; cdr3_nt: TGTGCCAGTAGTAACCGGGACAGGGTGGTGGCTTTCTTT
clone_size: once; j_call: TRBJ1-2; v_call: TRBV6-2/TRBV6-3; d_call: NA; cdr3_aa: CASSYGRHYGYTF; cdr3_nt: TGTGCCAGCAGTTACGGCCGACACTATGGCTACACCTTC
clone_size: once; j_call: TRBJ2-7; v_call: TRBV6-5; d_call: NA; cdr3_aa: CASRFNLNAYEQYF; cdr3_nt: TGTGCCAGCAGATTTAACCTAAACGCCTACGAGCAGTACTTC
clone_size: NA; j_call: TRBJ1-6; v_call: TRBV7-3; d_call: NA; cdr3_aa: CASSYEPGASYNSPLHF; cdr3_nt: TGTGCCAGCAGCTACGAACCCGGCGCCTCCTATAATTCACCCCTCCACTTT
clone_size: NA; j_call: TRBJ2-3; v_call: TRBV10-1; d_call: NA; cdr3_aa: CASSESRGSTDTQYF; cdr3_nt: TGCGCCAGCAGTGAGTCGAGGGGGAGCACAGATACGCAGTATTTT
clone_size: NA; j_call: TRBJ1-2; v_call: TRBV30; d_call: TRBD1; cdr3_aa: CAWRRTGPGYTF; cdr3_nt: TGTGCCTGGAGACGGACAGGGCCTGGCTACACCTTC
clone_size: NA; j_call: TRBJ1-1; v_call: TRBV2; d_call: TRBD1; cdr3_aa: CASSGPGTEMNTEAFF; cdr3_nt: TGTGCCAGCAGTGGACCCGGGACAGAAATGAACACTGAAGCTTTCTTT
clone_size: NA; j_call: TRBJ1-4; v_call: TRBV18; d_call: NA; cdr3_aa: CASSPIRSGEKLFF; cdr3_nt: TGTGCCAGCTCACCAATCCGATCGGGTGAAAAACTGTTTTTT
clone_size: NA; j_call: TRBJ2-3; v_call: TRBV10-3; d_call: TRBD2; cdr3_aa: CAISKTSGGDTDTQYF; cdr3_nt: TGTGCCATCAGTAAGACTAGCGGGGGAGACACAGATACGCAGTATTTT
clone_size: NA; j_call: TRBJ2-6; v_call: TRBV4-2; d_call: NA; cdr3_aa: CASSQEGQRANVLTF; cdr3_nt: TGTGCCAGCAGCCAAGAAGGGCAGCGGGCCAACGTCCTGACTTTC
clone_size: NA; j_call: TRBJ1-1; v_call: TRBV27; d_call: NA; cdr3_aa: CASGNWGTTEAFF; cdr3_nt: TGTGCCAGTGGTAATTGGGGGACCACTGAAGCTTTCTTT
clone_size: NA; j_call: TRBJ2-7; v_call: TRBV2; d_call: NA; cdr3_aa: CASSEGAGTYEQYF; cdr3_nt: TGTGCCAGCAGTGAAGGGGCAGGGACCTACGAGCAGTACTTC
clone_size: NA; j_call: TRBJ1-2; v_call: TRBV5-1; d_call: NA; cdr3_aa: CASSGMGETYGYTF; cdr3_nt: TGCGCCAGCAGCGGTATGGGGGAAACCTATGGCTACACCTTC
clone_size: NA; j_call: TRBJ1-1; v_call: TRBV11-3; d_call: NA; cdr3_aa: CASSLRGMNTEAFF; cdr3_nt: TGTGCCAGCAGCTTACGGGGGATGAACACTGAAGCTTTCTTT
clone_size: NA; j_call: TRBJ1-3; v_call: TRBV4-3; d_call: NA; cdr3_aa: CASSQESTGNTIYF; cdr3_nt: TGCGCCAGCAGCCAAGAGTCTACTGGAAACACCATATATTTT
clone_size: once; j_call: TRBJ2-5; v_call: TRBV29-1; d_call: NA; cdr3_aa: CSVAGPQETQYF; cdr3_nt: TGCAGCGTTGCGGGACCCCAAGAGACCCAGTACTTC
clone_size: NA; j_call: TRBJ1-5; v_call: TRBV7-9; d_call: NA; cdr3_aa: CASSLGQVEHQPQHF; cdr3_nt: TGTGCCAGCAGCTTAGGACAGGTGGAACATCAGCCCCAGCATTTT
clone_size: NA; j_call: TRBJ2-3; v_call: TRBV10-2; d_call: TRBD1; cdr3_aa: CASRTSRGTGTDTQYF; cdr3_nt: TGCGCCAGCCGAACCTCCCGAGGGACAGGCACAGATACGCAGTATTTT
clone_size: NA; j_call: TRBJ1-4; v_call: TRBV27; d_call: NA; cdr3_aa: CASRRHSLEEKLFF; cdr3_nt: TGTGCCAGCAGACGCCACAGTTTAGAGGAAAAACTGTTTTTT
clone_size: NA; j_call: TRBJ1-5; v_call: TRBV6-5; d_call: NA; cdr3_aa: CASSYRGSLSNQPQHF; cdr3_nt: TGTGCCAGCAGTTACCGGGGCTCATTGAGCAATCAGCCCCAGCATTTT
clone_size: NA; j_call: TRBJ2-2; v_call: TRBV7-3; d_call: TRBD2; cdr3_aa: CASSASLAGGQGGELFF; cdr3_nt: TGTGCCAGCAGCGCCTCCCTAGCGGGGGGCCAGGGCGGGGAGCTGTTTTTT
clone_size: NA; j_call: TRBJ1-4; v_call: TRBV4-2; d_call: NA; cdr3_aa: CASSQGATATNEKLFF; cdr3_nt: TGTGCCAGCAGCCAGGGGGCGACTGCTACTAATGAAAAACTGTTTTTT
clone_size: once; j_call: TRBJ2-1; v_call: TRBV19; d_call: NA; cdr3_aa: CASTPRPGNNEQFF; cdr3_nt: TGTGCCAGTACCCCTAGGCCGGGGAACAATGAGCAGTTCTTC
clone_size: NA; j_call: TRBJ1-2; v_call: TRBV7-2; d_call: NA; cdr3_aa: CASSFDAQGYGYTF; cdr3_nt: TGTGCCAGCAGCTTCGACGCACAGGGCTATGGCTACACCTTC
clone_size: NA; j_call: TRBJ2-7; v_call: TRBV18; d_call: TRBD1; cdr3_aa: CASSPSATGAYEQYF; cdr3_nt: TGTGCCAGCTCACCAAGCGCGACAGGGGCCTACGAGCAGTACTTC
clone_size: once; j_call: TRBJ1-4; v_call: TRBV27; d_call: NA; cdr3_aa: CASSSPTSTNEKLFF; cdr3_nt: TGTGCCAGCAGTTCCCCGACTTCAACTAATGAAAAACTGTTTTTT
clone_size: NA; j_call: TRBJ1-6; v_call: TRBV24-1; d_call: TRBD1; cdr3_aa: CATSDLPDRTDSPLHF; cdr3_nt: TGTGCCACCAGTGATTTGCCGGACAGGACCGATTCACCCCTCCACTTT
clone_size: NA; j_call: TRBJ2-3; v_call: TRBV9; d_call: NA; cdr3_aa: CASSVEGIRAGRTDTQYF; cdr3_nt: TGTGCCAGCAGCGTAGAGGGGATCAGGGCAGGGCGCACAGATACGCAGTATTTT
clone_size: NA; j_call: TRBJ2-7; v_call: TRBV5-1; d_call: NA; cdr3_aa: CASTSIGNGDEQYF; cdr3_nt: TGCGCCAGCACCTCTATCGGTAATGGTGACGAGCAGTACTTC
clone_size: NA; j_call: TRBJ2-2; v_call: TRBV6-5; d_call: NA; cdr3_aa: CASSLLGSHTGELFF; cdr3_nt: TGTGCCAGCAGCCTACTCGGGTCCCACACCGGGGAGCTGTTTTTT
clone_size: NA; j_call: TRBJ2-7; v_call: TRBV27; d_call: TRBD1; cdr3_aa: CASSFQRQGAEQYF; cdr3_nt: TGTGCCAGCAGTTTTCAACGACAGGGTGCCGAGCAGTACTTC
clone_size: few; j_call: TRBJ2-1; v_call: TRBV9; d_call: TRBD2; cdr3_aa: CASSPRLEAGGVDEQFF; cdr3_nt: TGTGCCAGCAGCCCCCGTCTCGAAGCGGGGGGCGTCGATGAGCAGTTCTTC
clone_size: NA; j_call: TRBJ2-5; v_call: TRBV11-2; d_call: NA; cdr3_aa: CASSSPRRRTIQETQYF; cdr3_nt: TGTGCCAGCAGCTCACCCCGAAGACGGACCATCCAAGAGACCCAGTACTTC
clone_size: NA; j_call: TRBJ2-3; v_call: TRBV7-2; d_call: TRBD1; cdr3_aa: CASSPGTGGRTDTQYF; cdr3_nt: TGTGCCAGCAGCCCAGGGACAGGGGGCCGCACAGATACGCAGTATTTT
clone_size: NA; j_call: TRBJ2-2; v_call: TRBV28; d_call: TRBD1; cdr3_aa: CASTSLETGVDGELFF; cdr3_nt: TGTGCCAGCACCAGTTTAGAGACAGGGGTCGACGGGGAGCTGTTTTTT
clone_size: NA; j_call: TRBJ2-7; v_call: TRBV5-1; d_call: NA; cdr3_aa: CASSHGPPYEQYF; cdr3_nt: TGCGCCAGCAGCCACGGGCCGCCCTACGAGCAGTACTTC
clone_size: NA; j_call: TRBJ2-7; v_call: TRBV10-3; d_call: NA; cdr3_aa: CAISPRGDEQYF; cdr3_nt: TGTGCCATCAGTCCCAGGGGTGACGAGCAGTACTTC
clone_size: NA; j_call: TRBJ1-1; v_call: TRBV18; d_call: NA; cdr3_aa: CASSLAPTVQNTEAFF; cdr3_nt: TGTGCCAGCTCACTAGCCCCGACAGTCCAGAACACTGAAGCTTTCTTT
clone_size: NA; j_call: TRBJ1-1; v_call: TRBV5-1; d_call: NA; cdr3_aa: CASTKTPGQPNTEAFF; cdr3_nt: TGCGCCAGCACAAAAACTCCGGGTCAGCCGAACACTGAAGCTTTCTTT
clone_size: NA; j_call: TRBJ1-2; v_call: TRBV30; d_call: NA; cdr3_aa: CAWSTGSYGYTF; cdr3_nt: TGTGCCTGGAGTACGGGGAGTTATGGCTACACCTTC
clone_size: NA; j_call: TRBJ1-2; v_call: TRBV5-5; d_call: NA; cdr3_aa: CASSLEDYGYTF; cdr3_nt: TGTGCCAGCAGCTTGGAAGACTATGGCTACACCTTC
clone_size: NA; j_call: TRBJ2-1; v_call: TRBV3-1/TRBV3-2; d_call: NA; cdr3_aa: CASLPSGRTYNEQFF; cdr3_nt: TGTGCCAGCCTGCCAAGCGGCAGGACCTACAATGAGCAGTTCTTC
clone_size: NA; j_call: TRBJ1-5; v_call: TRBV18; d_call: NA; cdr3_aa: CASSPLTGKDQPQHF; cdr3_nt: TGTGCCAGCTCACCACTAACAGGGAAGGATCAGCCCCAGCATTTT
clone_size: NA; j_call: TRBJ2-7; v_call: TRBV21-1; d_call: NA; cdr3_aa: CASNGGNSYEQYF; cdr3_nt: TGTGCCAGCAACGGCGGAAACTCCTACGAGCAGTACTTC
clone_size: NA; j_call: TRBJ1-2; v_call: TRBV7-8; d_call: TRBD1; cdr3_aa: CASSLAGTGIFGGYTF; cdr3_nt: TGTGCCAGCAGCTTAGCCGGGACAGGGATATTTGGTGGCTACACCTTC
clone_size: NA; j_call: TRBJ2-3; v_call: TRBV10-3; d_call: TRBD1; cdr3_aa: CAIRPGQGTDTQYF; cdr3_nt: TGTGCCATCAGACCGGGACAGGGGACAGATACGCAGTATTTT
clone_size: NA; j_call: TRBJ1-2; v_call: TRBV28; d_call: NA; cdr3_aa: CASSMRTDGYTF; cdr3_nt: TGTGCCAGCAGCATGAGGACGGATGGCTACACCTTC
clone_size: NA; j_call: TRBJ1-6; v_call: TRBV10-1; d_call: TRBD1; cdr3_aa: CASSLDRQTGRRCSPLHF; cdr3_nt: TGCGCCAGCAGTCTCGACCGTCAGACAGGGCGCAGATGCTCACCCCTCCACTTT